This section outlines one TCR beta chain sequence together with its context. Sequenced by immunoSEQ multiplex PCR; TCRdb stores in-frame clones only, minus some. This table holds hundreds of thousands of clones, around 87% found once. The sample comes from a study of shared T cell receptors in the human thymus. CDR3 length: 15 amino acids. V was pared by 5 bases and J by 9 bases, with 17 bases between. Germline-derived CDR1 and CDR2 are SGHAT and FQNNGV. These data were likewise used in another study, on human thymus T cells. That work states: Resected material from corrective heart surgery provided the thymus tissue analysed. Related research described strongly overlapping thymic repertoires in unrelated people.

Sequencing was performed on thymocytes. This sequence originates from a boy under three years old with a congenital heart defect. This chain links TRBV11-2 with TRBJ1-6; possible D gene TRBD1, 5 bases. This CDR3 reads CASSRWAGGTSPLHF. CDR3 DNA: TGTGCCAGCAGCCGTTGGGCGGGGGGGACTTCACCCCTCCACTTT.